Below are 27 T cell receptor beta chains sequenced from a single sample in a study of blood T cell repertoires in COVID-19. Produced via immunoSEQ multiplex PCR; TCRdb's table is partial and in-frame only. The data show around 80,000 clones, roughly four fifths seen once. Sequencing input: peripheral blood. The receptors stem from a human donor in a cohort sampled during active COVID-19.

The chain is built from TRBV2 and TRBJ2-7; 7 bases are shared with TRBD2. V lost 7 bases and J lost 4; bases outside the gene matches: 10. This CDR3 comprises 14 residues. Germline V CDR1 and CDR2: SNHLY, FYNNEI. In nucleotides, the CDR3 is TGTGCCAGCAACCGACTAGCCTCTAGGTACGAGCAGTACTTC. Amino acids: CASNRLASRYEQYF.

The chain links TRBV9 to TRBJ2-1; TRBD2 aligns across 13 bases. J lost 10 bases, V lost 4 bases, and 11 bases had no gene match. CDR3 length equals 16 residues. In germline, CDR1 is SGDLS, CDR2 YYNGEE. CDR3 sequence: CASSRRTSGSVGEQFF. The CDR3 coding sequence is TGTGCCAGCAGCCGACGGACTAGCGGGAGTGTAGGAGAGCAGTTCTTC.

This chain uses TRBV28 with TRBJ2-6; TRBD2 agrees at 7 bases. This CDR3 region has 17 residues. V was pared by 7 bases and J by 4 bases, with 13 bases of the junction left unmatched. Germline V gene data show CDR1 as MDHEN and CDR2 as SYDVKM. This CDR3 reads CASNRDYSSFGANVLTF. The CDR3 DNA is TGTGCCAGCAATCGGGACTATTCATCGTTCGGGGCCAACGTCCTGACTTTC.

The chain carries TRBV5-8 and TRBJ2-7, with 11 bases fitting TRBD2. This CDR3 has 15 amino acids. V lost 2 bases to trimming and J lost 3 bases; unmatched junction nucleotides: 4. Germline V CDR1 and CDR2: SGHTS, YDEGEE. The CDR3 DNA reads TGTGCCAGCAGCTTCATAGCGGGGGGGATCTACGAGCAGTACTTC. Protein sequence: CASSFIAGGIYEQYF.

Only one count was recorded for this clone. This chain uses TRBV7-6 with TRBJ2-1, with a tentative D call TRBD2 (7 bases). Trimming pared 1 base from V and 7 bases from J, leaving 14 bases between. The germline V gene has CDR1 SGHVS and CDR2 FNYEAQ. The CDR3 is 15 amino acids. DNA for the CDR3: TGTGCCAGCAGCTTAGGGCGGGGGCCCGGGAATGAGCAGTTCTTC. Translation: CASSLGRGPGNEQFF.

The chain combines TRBV18 with TRBJ2-4, with 7 bases fitting TRBD1. V dropped 1 base and J dropped 2; count of bases not matched to a gene: 8. This CDR3 is built from 17 residues. From germline, CDR1 is KGHSH and CDR2 LQKENI. CDR3 DNA sequence: TGTGCCAGCTCACCACGGCCAGGGGGTGGGCCCAAAAACATTCAGTACTTC. Residues: CASSPRPGGGPKNIQYF. Using reference TRBV18 and TRBJ2-4 for the parts outside the CDR3, the full variable domain is NAGVMQNPRHLVRRRGQEARLRCSPMKGHSHVYWYRQLPEEGLKFMVYLQKENIIDESGMPKERFSAEFPKEGPSILRIQQVVRGDSAAYFCASSPRPGGGPKNIQYFGAGTRLSVL.

This clone was recorded a few times. The J gene is TRBJ1-5, the V gene TRBV15; tentatively, D is TRBD1 (6 bases). The V end was cut by 1 base, the J end by 3 bases, with 10 bases between. This CDR3 comprises 15 residues. CDR1 is LNHNV and CDR2 is YYDKDF in the germline V gene (reference sequence). The CDR3 bases are TGTGCCACCAGCAGAGTTACAGGGTACAATCAGCCCCAGCATTTT. This codes for CATSRVTGYNQPQHF.

The J gene is TRBJ2-3, the V gene TRBV5-1, with 8 bases matching TRBD1. The ends lost 5 bases at V and 4 bases at J; junction bases unmatched: 9. The CDR3 has 15 residues. From germline, CDR1 is SGHRS and CDR2 YFSETQ. In DNA, the CDR3 is TGCGCCAGCAGTCCGACAGGGGACCCCGCAGATACGCAGTATTTT. Translation: CASSPTGDPADTQYF.

The chain combines TRBV29-1 with TRBJ1-1; tentative D call: TRBD1 (5 bases). Germline loops: CDR1 SQVTM, CDR2 ANQGSEA. V dropped 4 bases and J dropped 1 base, with 10 bases sitting between them. This CDR3 region has 13 residues. Written as DNA, the CDR3 is TGCAGCGTTGCCAGGGAAACGAACACTGAAGCTTTCTTT. Protein product: CSVARETNTEAFF.

A note on this clone: This sample also contains other DNA sequences that code for the same CDR3. The V and J genes are TRBV5-1 and TRBJ2-1; 11 bases are shared with TRBD2. The CDR3 spans 15 residues. Germline lookup yields CDR1 SGHRS and CDR2 YFSETQ. V was pared by 4 bases and J by 5 bases, with 5 bases of the junction left unmatched. CDR3 loop: CASSDGTSGHNEQFF. CDR3 nucleotides: TGCGCCAGCAGCGACGGGACTAGCGGTCACAATGAGCAGTTCTTC.

V and J are TRBV7-2 and TRBJ2-7, with TRBD1 identical over 10 bases. This CDR3 region has 17 residues. Per the germline V gene, CDR1 is SGHTA and CDR2 is FQGNSA. The ends lost 1 base at V and 4 bases at J; junction bases unmatched: 10. DNA of the CDR3: TGTGCCAGCAGCTTAGATCGAACGGGGACAGGGGTGTACGAGCAGTACTTC. It translates to CASSLDRTGTGVYEQYF.

V and J are TRBV10-3 and TRBJ2-1, with a weak D call TRBD2 (6 bases). V lost 1 base and J lost 9, with 13 bases in between. The CDR3 runs to 14 residues. Germline V lookup: CDR1 ENHRY, CDR2 SYGVKD. CDR3 sequence (DNA): TGTGCCATCAGTGAGTTGGGGGGAGAGACTGAGCAGTTCTTC. Translated: CAISELGGETEQFF.

V gene TRBV19 combines with J gene TRBJ1-5; D remains ambiguous. V dropped 8 bases and J dropped 7 bases, with 6 bases sitting between them. This CDR3 is built from 10 residues. Per the germline V gene, CDR1 is LNHDA and CDR2 is SQIVND (reference sequence). The CDR3: CASGRQPQHF. CDR3 coding DNA: TGTGCCAGTGGGAGGCAGCCCCAGCATTTT.

This chain joins TRBV7-8 and TRBJ1-5; D may be TRBD1 (5 bases). Germline CDR1 is SGHVS and CDR2 is FQNEAQ. V was clipped by 1 base and J by 3 bases, with 13 bases between them. CDR3 size: 16 residues. This CDR3 reads CASSLGATAYNQPQHF. The CDR3 DNA follows: TGTGCCAGCAGCTTAGGGGCGACAGCGTACAATCAGCCCCAGCATTTT.

The V call is TRBV6-1, the J call TRBJ1-6, with a possible D match to TRBD1 (6 bases). In germline, CDR1 is MNHNS, CDR2 SASEGT. The CDR3 covers 13 residues. The germline V and J ends were trimmed by 3 bases and 10 bases, with 10 bases remaining between them. CDR3 DNA: TGTGCCAGCAGTGAGGACAGAGCATCACCCCTCCACTTT. Protein: CASSEDRASPLHF.

With respect to this clone: At one end the junction does not follow the germline gene, possibly because of a read error. This rearrangement joins TRBV6-5 to TRBJ2-1; 7 bases map to TRBD1. The germline gives CDR1 MNHEY, CDR2 SVGAGI. This CDR3 contains 16 residues. The CDR3 here is CASSYSEGGSHNEQFF. CDR3 coding DNA: TGTGCCAGCAGTTACTCGGAAGGGGGCTCCCACAATGAGCAGTTCTTC.

V usage is TRBV5-1 and J usage is TRBJ2-3; D perhaps matches TRBD2 (5 bases). Trimming took off 0 bases at V and 0 bases at J, with 8 bases between the two ends. Germline lookup yields CDR1 SGHRS and CDR2 YFSETQ. The CDR3 runs 15 residues. The CDR3 coding sequence is TGCGCCAGCAGCTTGGGACTACCTAGCACAGATACGCAGTATTTT. Protein product: CASSLGLPSTDTQYF.

This sequence joins TRBV6-5 and TRBJ1-2; perhaps TRBD1 as D (6 bases). CDR3 size: 14 residues. Germline-derived CDR1 and CDR2 are MNHEY and SVGAGI. V was cut by 0 bases and J by 6 bases, with 11 bases left in between. This CDR3 reads CASSYSLGGDGYTF. The CDR3 DNA reads as TGTGCCAGCAGTTACTCGTTAGGGGGGGATGGCTACACCTTC.

The chain recombines TRBV11-3 with TRBJ2-1; 15 bases line up with TRBD2. Trimming took 4 bases from V and 2 from J; bases not matched to a gene: 6. The CDR3 extends over 18 amino acids. Germline lookup yields CDR1 SGHNT and CDR2 YENEEA. The CDR3 coding sequence is TGTGCCAGCAGCTCAGGGACTAGCGGGAGGAGACCCTACAATGAGCAGTTCTTC. The encoded protein is CASSSGTSGRRPYNEQFF.

This rearrangement joins TRBV4-2 to TRBJ2-2; 14 nucleotides match TRBD2. With V trimmed by 4 bases and J by 1 base, 8 bases remained unmatched. The CDR3 totals 19 residues. CDR1 is LGHNA and CDR2 is YNFKEQ in the germline V gene. CDR3 in DNA: TGTGCCAGCAGCCCCTCCCCCGGACTAGCGGGAGGGAACACCGGGGAGCTGTTTTTT. Translation: CASSPSPGLAGGNTGELFF.

The chain couples TRBV19 to TRBJ2-2; D gene unclear. Trimming stripped 8 bases from V and 2 bases from J, with 15 bases between. The CDR3 is 15 residues long. CDR1 is LNHDA, CDR2 SQIVND, per germline (reference sequence). CDR3 loop: CASSARQTNTGELFF. For the CDR3, the DNA is TGTGCCAGTTCCGCCAGGCAAACCAACACCGGGGAGCTGTTTTTT.

This rearrangement joins TRBV19 to TRBJ2-1; 7 bases align to TRBD2. Trimming took 1 base from V and 0 from J; bases not matched to a gene: 6. CDR3 size: 17 residues. The V gene's germline CDR1 is LNHDA and CDR2 SQIVND (reference sequence). The CDR3 protein is CASSIGEGRSSYNEQFF. DNA of the CDR3: TGTGCCAGTAGTATAGGGGAGGGGCGGAGCTCCTACAATGAGCAGTTCTTC.

Judged by abundance, this clone is large. The chain is built from TRBV20-1 and TRBJ1-1; no clear D gene. Germline V gene sequence: CDR1 DFQATT, CDR2 SNEGSKA (reference sequence). This CDR3 has 13 residues. Deletions cut 3 bases from V and 1 base from J, with 9 bases between. The CDR3 loop reads CSASQEGNTEAFF. DNA for the CDR3: TGCAGTGCTAGTCAGGAGGGGAACACTGAAGCTTTCTTT.

The J gene is TRBJ2-5, the V gene TRBV5-6, with D possibly TRBD1 on 6 matching bases. Trimming shortened V by 4 bases and J by 5 bases, and 9 bases separated the two germline ends. The germline V gene encodes CDR1 SGHDT and CDR2 YYEEEE. The CDR3 is 12 residues long. This CDR3 reads CASSRDTETQYF. The CDR3 DNA follows: TGTGCCAGCAGCCGGGACACCGAGACCCAGTACTTC.

The gene calls are TRBV12-3 or TRBV12-4 and TRBJ2-5; possibly TRBD1 for D (6 bases). Trimming left V 2 bases short and J 5 bases short, with 9 bases between. CDR3 length equals 13 residues. The CDR3 is CASSLWGQETQYF. CDR3 DNA: TGTGCCAGCAGTTTATGGGGGCAGGAGACCCAGTACTTC.

CDR3 DNA: TGTGCCAGCAGCCAAGTCCCAGGGAATAGCAATCAGCCCCAGCATTTT. As protein: CASSQVPGNSNQPQHF. J is TRBJ1-5 and V is TRBV3-1 (or the pseudogene TRBV3-2); weak D call: TRBD1 (5 bases). Trimming stripped 1 base from V and 0 bases from J, with 10 bases between. The germline V gene has CDR1 LGHDT and CDR2 YNNKEL (reference sequence). The CDR3 totals 16 residues.

The chain recombines TRBV5-6 with TRBJ2-5; TRBD1 matches at 7 bases. The CDR3 consists of 17 residues. Germline V gene sequence: CDR1 SGHDT, CDR2 YYEEEE. The trim removed 0 bases at V and 5 bases at J, leaving 13 bases unmatched. CDR3 in amino acids: CASSLAPGGYSGETQYF. In DNA form, the CDR3 reads TGTGCCAGCAGCTTGGCTCCAGGGGGTTACTCAGGGGAGACCCAGTACTTC.